Presented here are 16 T cell receptor beta chains from one specimen sequenced in a study of cytomegalovirus exposure and HLA in healthy donors. This PCR relied on a set of 60 Vbeta primers and 13 Jbeta primers. Measured with immunoSEQ multiplex PCR; TCRdb has only the in-frame clones, and not every one. Of roughly 35,000 clones in the sample, approximately 55% were seen once. Sequences were obtained from PBMCs. The receptor source for this set is a woman aged 35 to 49 in good health and CMV-seropositive.

On this clone itself: Other nucleotide sequences from this sample produce the same CDR3. The rearrangement uses TRBV18 and TRBJ2-4, with D maybe TRBD2 (6 bases). V gave up 3 bases and J gave up 9 bases, with 15 bases separating them. The CDR3 loop spans 14 amino acids. Germline V CDR1 and CDR2: KGHSH, LQKENI. CDR3 in DNA: TGTGCCAGCTCACCGGACGCGGGGCCGGGCATTCAGTACTTC. Its protein product is CASSPDAGPGIQYF.

The chain is built from TRBV7-2 and TRBJ2-2; 9 bases match TRBD2. The J segment lost 4 bases and the V segment lost 5 bases, leaving 8 bases of the junction unmatched. The CDR3 covers 16 residues. The germline CDR1 and CDR2 sequences are SGHTA and FQGNSA. The CDR3 nucleotides are TGTGCCAGCAGCACCAAACCTAGCGGGGCCACCGGGGAGCTGTTTTTT. This codes for CASSTKPSGATGELFF.

The chain uses TRBV2 and TRBJ2-2, with 10 bases matching TRBD1. The length of the CDR3 is 17 residues. Germline lookup yields CDR1 SNHLY and CDR2 FYNNEI. Trimming removed 6 bases from V and 3 bases from J; junction bases left unmatched: 10. The CDR3 here is CASSRGQGHTYTGELFF. The CDR3 DNA follows: TGTGCCAGCAGCCGGGGACAGGGGCATACGTACACCGGGGAGCTGTTTTTT.

A few counts support this clone. The rearrangement links TRBV27 to TRBJ2-1; 8 nucleotides line up with TRBD2. This CDR3 region has 15 residues. Germline V gene sequence: CDR1 MNHEY, CDR2 SMNVEV (reference sequence). The ends lost 5 bases at V and 2 bases at J; junction bases unmatched: 5. CDR3 DNA sequence: TGTGCCAGCAGTGTTACTAGCGGAGCCTACAATGAGCAGTTCTTC. Its translation: CASSVTSGAYNEQFF.

This clone was detected a few times. This chain links TRBV5-4 with TRBJ2-6; maybe TRBD2 (5 bases). The CDR3 loop spans 18 amino acids. Germline values: CDR1 SGHNT, CDR2 YYREEE (reference sequence). Trimming took 0 bases from V and 0 from J, leaving 13 bases between them. This chain's CDR3 is CASSLAGTSSSGANVLTF. CDR3 DNA: TGTGCCAGCAGCTTGGCGGGAACAAGCAGCTCTGGGGCCAACGTCCTGACTTTC.

The rearrangement joins TRBV11-3 to TRBJ2-1; 8 bases fit TRBD2. J was trimmed by 7 bases and V by 5 bases; bases with no gene match: 10. The germline V gene has CDR1 SGHNT and CDR2 YENEEA. This CDR3 region has 15 residues. This CDR3 reads CASSRSSGDINEQFF. In DNA form, the CDR3 reads TGTGCCAGCAGCCGAAGTAGCGGGGACATTAATGAGCAGTTCTTC. Variable domain in full (rest from reference TRBV11-3 and TRBJ2-1): EAGVVQSPRYKIIEKKQPVAFWCNPISGHNTLYWYLQNLGQGPELLIRYENEEAVDDSQLPKDRFSAERLKGVDSTLKIQPAELGDSAVYLCASSRSSGDINEQFFGPGTRLTVL.

This clone has just a few counts. This chain joins TRBV7-9 and TRBJ2-1, with D tentatively TRBD1 (6 bases). There are 17 residues in the CDR3. The germline V gene has CDR1 SEHNR and CDR2 FQNEAQ (reference sequence). The V end lost 2 bases, the J end lost 0 bases, and 14 bases lay between the germline ends. CDR3 sequence: CASSLRVGQYSYNEQFF. CDR3 nucleotide sequence: TGTGCCAGCAGCTTAAGAGTCGGACAGTACTCCTACAATGAGCAGTTCTTC.

The rearrangement joins TRBV14 to TRBJ2-1, with 10 bases aligning to TRBD1. CDR3 length equals 15 residues. The V gene's germline CDR1 is SGHDN and CDR2 FVKESK. V lost 1 base to trimming and J lost 8 bases; unmatched junction nucleotides: 5. The chain's CDR3 is CASSQAGQGIYEQFF. The CDR3, as DNA: TGTGCCAGCAGCCAAGCGGGACAGGGGATATATGAGCAGTTCTTC.

This clone was observed a handful of times. The rearrangement links TRBV6-4 to TRBJ2-1; the match to TRBD2 covers 9 bases. CDR3 size: 14 residues. From germline, CDR1 is MRHNA and CDR2 SNTAGT. V gave up 4 bases and J gave up 8 bases; unmatched junction bases: 6. As DNA, the CDR3 is TGTGCCAGCAGTGGCGGGGGGGCTTTCGATGAGCAGTTCTTC. It specifies CASSGGGAFDEQFF.

The chain employs TRBV9 and TRBJ2-5; 11 bases agree with TRBD2. J gave up 2 bases and V 0 bases, and 6 bases lay outside the gene matches. CDR1 is SGDLS, CDR2 YYNGEE, per germline. This CDR3 spans 17 amino acids. CDR3 DNA: TGTGCCAGCAGCGTAGGTCCTAGCGGGGGGAGTCAAGAGACCCAGTACTTC. Translated, it gives CASSVGPSGGSQETQYF.

This clone showed up just a few times. The gene calls are TRBV13 and TRBJ2-4; TRBD2 matches at 8 bases. This CDR3 is built from 17 residues. V lost 1 base, J lost 0 bases, and 5 bases stayed unmatched. Germline CDR1 PRHDT, CDR2 FYEKMQ (reference sequence). CDR3 loop: CASSLAGGRGAKNIQYF. In nucleotides, the CDR3 is TGTGCCAGCAGCTTAGCGGGGGGGCGCGGAGCCAAAAACATTCAGTACTTC.

The chain links TRBV2 to TRBJ2-3, with 11 bases lining up with TRBD2. Per the germline V gene, CDR1 is SNHLY and CDR2 is FYNNEI. The CDR3 length is 16 residues. Germline trimming cut 11 bases from V and 6 bases from J; bases unmatched to any gene: 16. The CDR3 nucleotides read TGTGCCGCCATGTCGAGGGCACTAGCGGGGGCGGATACGCAGTATTTT. Protein sequence: CAAMSRALAGADTQYF. Together with reference TRBV2 and TRBJ2-3, the CDR3 gives the full variable domain: EPEVTQTPSHQVTQMGQEVILRCVPISNHLYFYWYRQILGQKVEFLVSFYNNEISEKSEIFDDQFSVERPDGSNFTLKIRSTKLEDSAMYFCAAMSRALAGADTQYFGPGTRLTVL.

The chain combines TRBV4-2 with TRBJ2-7; TRBD2 is a possible D gene (5 bases). The CDR3 is made up of 16 amino acids. V lost 0 bases, J lost 0 bases, and 12 bases lay in between. CDR1 is LGHNA, CDR2 YNFKEQ, per germline. The CDR3 DNA follows: TGTGCCAGCAGCCAAGAATACCCGGGGAGCTCCTACGAGCAGTACTTC. The encoded protein is CASSQEYPGSSYEQYF.

The count of this clone is one. This chain joins TRBV5-1 and TRBJ2-2; TRBD2 agrees at 8 bases. The germline V gene encodes CDR1 SGHRS and CDR2 YFSETQ. The junction had 5 bases not matched to a gene; V was cut back by 0 bases and J by 4 bases. CDR3 length: 16 residues. CDR3 amino acids: CASSLVAGGGTGELFF. CDR3 nucleotide sequence: TGCGCCAGCAGCTTGGTTGCGGGGGGAGGCACCGGGGAGCTGTTTTTT.

The chain combines TRBV7-9 with TRBJ2-3; perhaps TRBD2 as D (6 bases). CDR1 and CDR2 (germline): SEHNR, FQNEAQ (reference sequence). V was trimmed by 5 bases and J by 6 bases, leaving 15 bases between them. This CDR3 region has 14 residues. The CDR3 DNA reads as TGTGCCAGCAGCCCATGGACTATAACCGATACGCAGTATTTT. Amino acids: CASSPWTITDTQYF.

Worth noting for this clone: The conserved phenylalanine or tryptophan normally closing the CDR3 is absent here, so this likely arose from a read error. Here the CDR3 reads CASSLTGVDTQYV. The DNA for the CDR3 is TGTGCCAGCAGCCTAACAGGGGTCGATACGCAGTATGTT. The chain is built from TRBV7-3 and TRBJ2-3, with TRBD1 identical over 7 bases. Germline CDR1 and CDR2: SGHTA and FQGTGA. The length of the CDR3 is 13 residues.